Listed here are 21 T cell receptor beta chains from one sample, sequenced in a study of OX40 agonist ivuxolimab in advanced cancers. The table came from immunoSEQ multiplex PCR; TCRdb's copy has only in-frame clones and leaves some out. In the table there are fewer than 14,000 clones, approximately 74% of which are singletons. The specimen comprised CD4+ or CD8+ T cells sorted from blood, sampled in a trial of the OX40 agonist ivuxolimab. All receptors derive from an adult with an advanced solid tumor such as melanoma, head and neck, liver or kidney cancer.

J is TRBJ2-7 and V is TRBV4-3; 9 nucleotides match TRBD1. This CDR3 has 16 amino acids. Germline trimming cut 1 base from V and 2 bases from J; bases unmatched to any gene: 6. Germline-derived CDR1 and CDR2 are LGHNA and YSLEER. The CDR3: CASSQVQTGGPYEQYF. DNA of the CDR3: TGCGCCAGCAGCCAAGTTCAGACAGGGGGACCCTACGAGCAGTACTTC.

The chain links TRBV4-1 to TRBJ2-1; D uncertain. Trimming took 0 bases from V and 7 from J, leaving 13 bases between them. CDR1 MGHRA and CDR2 YSYEKL come from the germline V gene. This CDR3 comprises 15 residues. The CDR3 nucleotides are TGCGCCAGCAGCCAAGACGCGCGGCGAAGTAATGAGCAGTTCTTC. Encoded protein: CASSQDARRSNEQFF.

The genes are TRBV6-5 and TRBJ2-1; 7 nucleotides match TRBD2. Germline V gene data show CDR1 as MNHEY and CDR2 as SVGAGI. The CDR3 sequence is 13 residues long. With 6 bases clipped from V and 8 bases from J, the junction kept 7 bases outside the gene matches. CDR3 sequence: CASSHRDYDEQFF. The CDR3 region has the DNA TGTGCCAGCAGCCACCGGGACTATGATGAGCAGTTCTTC.

As DNA, the CDR3 is TGTGCCAGCAGTTGGGGGCCTAGCAATCAGCCCCAGCATTTT. Protein sequence: CASSWGPSNQPQHF. This chain connects TRBV27 to TRBJ1-5, with a possible D match to TRBD1 (6 bases). This CDR3 contains 14 residues. V dropped 4 bases and J dropped 0 bases, with 7 bases sitting between them. Germline V CDR1 and CDR2: MNHEY, SMNVEV (reference sequence).

The gene calls are TRBV7-9 and TRBJ1-1; TRBD1 matches at 10 bases. V shed 2 bases, J shed 5 bases, and the junction held 5 bases outside the gene matches. This CDR3 contains 15 residues. Germline V gives CDR1 SEHNR, CDR2 FQNEAQ (reference sequence). The CDR3 DNA follows: TGTGCCAGCAGCTTACCCGGGACAGGGGTGACTGAAGCTTTCTTT. Translation: CASSLPGTGVTEAFF. Full variable domain (rest looked up from reference TRBV7-9 and TRBJ1-1): DTGVSQNPRHKITKRGQNVTFRCDPISEHNRLYWYRQTLGQGPEFLTYFQNEAQLEKSRLLSDRFSAERPKGSFSTLEIQRTEQGDSAMYLCASSLPGTGVTEAFFGQGTRLTVV.

This chain joins TRBV27 and TRBJ2-7; 8 bases match TRBD2. The CDR3 consists of 16 residues. J gave up 0 bases and V 5 bases, and 9 bases lay outside the gene matches. CDR1 is MNHEY and CDR2 is SMNVEV in the germline V gene (reference sequence). The CDR3 region is CASSPLSGKSSYEQYF. The CDR3, as DNA: TGTGCCAGCAGTCCCCTTAGCGGGAAAAGCTCCTACGAGCAGTACTTC.

This chain connects TRBV6-1 to TRBJ2-7, with D unresolved. Germline CDR1 and CDR2: MNHNS and SASEGT. CDR3 length: 15 amino acids. V dropped 5 bases and J dropped 3 bases, with 17 bases sitting between them. CDR3 DNA: TGTGCCAGCAGTCCGTCACTGAACTACCGCTACGAGCAGTACTTC. Residues: CASSPSLNYRYEQYF.

This clone was seen just once. The rearrangement links TRBV30 to TRBJ2-5; D unclear. This CDR3 region has 13 residues. The germline gives CDR1 GTSNPN, CDR2 SVGIG (reference sequence). The V end was cut by 5 bases, the J end by 5 bases, with 15 bases between. CDR3 region: CAWWGPLKETQYF. CDR3 nucleotide sequence: TGTGCCTGGTGGGGTCCCTTAAAGGAGACCCAGTACTTC.

The chain uses TRBV6-6 and TRBJ2-7; D is ambiguous. Per germline, CDR1 MNHNY and CDR2 SVGAGI (reference sequence). Trimming stripped 5 bases from V and 2 bases from J, with 10 bases between. The CDR3 has 13 amino acids. The CDR3 DNA reads as TGTGCCAGCAGTAAGACGGAGACCTACGAGCAGTACTTC. Amino acid sequence: CASSKTETYEQYF.

This clone turned up a few times. The chain employs TRBV5-4 and TRBJ1-3, with D hard to call. The V and J ends lost 1 base and 4 bases respectively, with 3 bases between them. Germline loops: CDR1 SGHNT, CDR2 YYREEE (reference sequence). The CDR3 is made up of 12 amino acids. The CDR3 here is CASSLRGNTIYF. CDR3 nucleotides: TGTGCCAGCAGCTTGAGGGGAAACACCATATATTTT.

Relative to its sample, this clone is medium-sized. The rearrangement links TRBV12-2 to TRBJ1-4. TRBV12-2 is shown as a pseudogene. There are 13 residues in the CDR3. The CDR3 sequence is CASRLGGPEKLFF. The CDR3 DNA follows: TGTGCAAGTCGCTTAGGTGGACCTGAAAAACTGTTTTTT.

The chain combines TRBV13 with TRBJ2-1; TRBD1 aligns across 9 bases. The CDR3 extends over 15 amino acids. After removal of 4 bases from V and 5 bases from J, the junction contained 6 bases not matched to a gene. Germline CDR1 and CDR2: PRHDT and FYEKMQ (reference sequence). The CDR3 DNA is TGTGCCAGCAGCTACGGGACAGGGTTACACAATGAGCAGTTCTTC. Its protein product is CASSYGTGLHNEQFF.

The chain links TRBV7-9 to TRBJ2-7; 8 bases are shared with TRBD1. V shed 2 bases, J shed 0 bases, and the junction held 3 bases outside the gene matches. The CDR3 runs 15 residues. In germline, CDR1 is SEHNR, CDR2 FQNEAQ (reference sequence). The CDR3, as DNA: TGTGCCAGCAGCTTATCAGGGGGCGACTCCTACGAGCAGTACTTC. This translates into CASSLSGGDSYEQYF.

This clone was observed once. The chain is built from TRBV4-1 and TRBJ2-7, with 14 bases lining up with TRBD2. Germline trimming cut 0 bases from V and 3 bases from J; bases unmatched to any gene: 4. This CDR3 spans 17 amino acids. Germline assignment: CDR1 MGHRA and CDR2 YSYEKL. CDR3 sequence (DNA): TGCGCCAGCAGCCAAGATACGACTAGCGGGGGGGGCTACGAGCAGTACTTC. Residues: CASSQDTTSGGGYEQYF.

The chain couples TRBV6-6 to TRBJ1-5; unclear D gene. The V gene lost 2 bases and the J gene lost 4 bases, with 6 bases spanning the gap. Germline V gene data show CDR1 as MNHNY and CDR2 as SVGAGI (reference sequence). The CDR3 has 13 amino acids. The CDR3 nucleotides read TGTGCCAGCAGTTACCACGAGAATCAGCCCCAGCATTTT. Residues: CASSYHENQPQHF.

The chain joins TRBV10-2 to TRBJ2-7, with 9 bases lining up with TRBD1. Looked up from germline, CDR1 is WSHSY and CDR2 is SAAADI. Trimming at V came to 6 bases and at J to 7 bases, leaving 4 bases not matched to a gene. This CDR3 region has 12 residues. The CDR3, as DNA: TGCGCCAGCAGGGGACAGGGTCCGGAGCAGTACTTC. It specifies CASRGQGPEQYF.

This chain links TRBV9 with TRBJ2-7; weak D call: TRBD1 (6 bases). The germline gives CDR1 SGDLS, CDR2 YYNGEE. V gave up 4 bases and J gave up 1 base, with 18 bases separating them. The CDR3 runs 16 residues. This chain's CDR3 is CASSSGPGTPSYEQYF. DNA for the CDR3: TGTGCCAGCAGCTCAGGCCCCGGGACACCTTCCTACGAGCAGTACTTC.

The chain recombines TRBV4-3 with TRBJ2-1, with 7 positions matching TRBD2. Per the germline V gene, CDR1 is LGHNA and CDR2 is YSLEER. The CDR3 sequence is 16 residues long. The J segment lost 5 bases and the V segment lost 0 bases, leaving 7 bases of the junction unmatched. The CDR3 DNA reads as TGCGCCAGCAGCCAAGATGGGCTAGCGGAAGACAATGAGCAGTTCTTC. Encoded protein: CASSQDGLAEDNEQFF.

The DNA of the CDR3 is TGTGCCAGCAGCCAGGAAAGCGGGAGCTCCTACGAGCAGTACTTC. Translating gives CASSQESGSSYEQYF. The rearrangement links TRBV4-2 to TRBJ2-7; TRBD2 agrees at 8 bases. CDR1 and CDR2 (germline): LGHNA, YNFKEQ. The ends lost 3 bases at V and 0 bases at J; junction bases unmatched: 4. There are 15 residues in the CDR3.

This chain connects TRBV5-1 to TRBJ2-1, with 9 bases fitting TRBD2. Germline loops: CDR1 SGHRS, CDR2 YFSETQ. CDR3 size: 14 residues. Unmatched junction bases numbered 2, after V lost 0 bases and J lost 7 bases. CDR3 bases: TGCGCCAGCAGCTTGGTAACTAGCGGGAATGAGCAGTTCTTC. Translation gives CASSLVTSGNEQFF.

V and J are TRBV2 and TRBJ2-3, with TRBD1 identical over 7 bases. This CDR3 is 17 amino acids long. CDR1 SNHLY and CDR2 FYNNEI come from the germline V gene. The V and J ends lost 2 bases and 4 bases, in that order; junction bases with no gene match: 12. The CDR3 is CASSESGTADFSDTQYF. As DNA, the CDR3 is TGTGCCAGCAGTGAATCGGGGACAGCTGATTTTTCAGATACGCAGTATTTT. The variable domain in full, with the rest retrieved from reference TRBV2 and TRBJ2-3, is EPEVTQTPSHQVTQMGQEVILRCVPISNHLYFYWYRQILGQKVEFLVSFYNNEISEKSEIFDDQFSVERPDGSNFTLKIRSTKLEDSAMYFCASSESGTADFSDTQYFGPGTRLTVL.